The rows below give T cell receptor beta chains drawn from one sample of a study of cytomegalovirus exposure and HLA in healthy donors. Profiled with immunoSEQ multiplex PCR; TCRdb holds only in-frame clones, not every one. The table includes about 120,000 clones, approximately 80% detected once. Sequenced input: PBMCs. All receptors derive from a man aged 25 to 40 in good health and CMV-seropositive. Both conserved end residues are part of each CDR3. The D gene is left open where the match is weak. Some rows mark clone size as missing; the rest say once, few, many or name a class of expanded clone.

size	D	V	J	CDR3	DNA
NA	TRBD2	TRBV9	TRBJ2-7	CASSPLASGGSYEQYF	TGTGCCAGCAGCCCACTCGCTAGCGGGGGCTCATACGAGCAGTACTTC
NA	NA	TRBV2	TRBJ2-5	CASTPGPGETQYF	TGTGCCAGCACCCCCGGACCGGGGGAGACCCAGTACTTC
NA	TRBD2	TRBV10-3	TRBJ2-3	CAISESPTSGRGDTQYF	TGTGCCATCAGTGAGTCTCCGACTAGCGGGAGGGGAGATACGCAGTATTTT
NA	TRBD1	TRBV18	TRBJ1-4	CASSPMGQKGEKLFF	TGTGCCAGCTCACCGATGGGACAGAAGGGAGAAAAACTGTTTTTT
NA	TRBD1	TRBV7-8	TRBJ2-7	CASSSWTGGVYEQYF	TGTGCCAGCAGCTCCTGGACAGGGGGTGTCTACGAGCAGTACTTC
once	NA	TRBV4-3	TRBJ2-3	CASSQDQGDTQYF	TGCGCCAGCAGCCAAGATCAGGGAGATACGCAGTATTTT
NA	NA	TRBV5-1	TRBJ2-1	CASSLGALYEGTYNEQFF	TGCGCCAGCAGCTTGGGGGCCCTGTACGAGGGGACATACAATGAGCAGTTCTTC
NA	TRBD2	TRBV5-1	TRBJ2-5	CASSRGGANGDRETQYF	TGCGCCAGCAGCAGGGGAGGGGCTAATGGGGACCGTGAGACCCAGTACTTC
NA	TRBD1	TRBV5-1	TRBJ2-5	CASRPDRGQEAQYF	TGCGCCAGCCGCCCCGACAGGGGACAGGAGGCCCAGTACTTC
NA	TRBD1	TRBV5-5	TRBJ1-2	CASSLTGADYGYTF	TGTGCCAGCAGCTTGACAGGGGCGGACTATGGCTACACCTTC
NA	TRBD1	TRBV11-1	TRBJ2-7	CASSITGVFSYEQYF	TGTGCCAGCAGCATCACAGGGGTCTTCTCCTACGAGCAGTACTTC
NA	TRBD1	TRBV9	TRBJ1-1	CASSVVGDRAPGTEAFF	TGTGCCAGCAGCGTAGTCGGGGACAGGGCTCCGGGGACTGAAGCTTTCTTT
few	TRBD2	TRBV28	TRBJ2-5	CASSYPLAGGQETQYF	TGTGCCAGCAGTTACCCACTAGCGGGGGGGCAAGAGACCCAGTACTTC
NA	TRBD2	TRBV11-3	TRBJ2-1	CASSPRTSGAKNEQFF	TGTGCCAGCAGCCCGCGGACTAGCGGGGCTAAGAATGAGCAGTTCTTC
NA	NA	TRBV16	TRBJ1-5	CASSQSGGYQPQHF	TGTGCCAGCAGCCAATCTGGAGGTTATCAGCCCCAGCATTTT
NA	TRBD2	TRBV2	TRBJ2-3	CASFRTSSYLTDTQYF	TGTGCCAGCTTTCGGACTAGCAGCTACCTAACAGATACGCAGTATTTT
NA	TRBD1	TRBV2	TRBJ1-4	CASRDRGRLYEKLFF	TGTGCCAGCAGAGACAGGGGGCGTTTGTACGAAAAACTGTTTTTT
few	NA	TRBV7-9	TRBJ1-1	CASSLEDYGGTRTEAFF	TGTGCCAGCAGCTTAGAGGACTATGGGGGGACGCGCACTGAAGCTTTCTTT
NA	NA	TRBV28	TRBJ2-5	CASSFPLSGALLRETQYF	TGTGCCAGCAGTTTCCCTCTTAGCGGCGCCCTCCTCAGAGAGACCCAGTACTTC
once	NA	TRBV5-1	TRBJ2-7	CASSLDWDSSSYEQYF	TGCGCCAGCAGCTTGGATTGGGACTCGAGCTCCTACGAGCAGTACTTC
NA	TRBD2	TRBV13	TRBJ2-2	CASSSGLAGAIGELFF	TGTGCCAGCAGCTCGGGACTAGCGGGAGCGATCGGGGAGCTGTTTTTT
few	NA	TRBV9	TRBJ2-5	CASSHYGGEETQYF	TGTGCCAGCAGCCATTACGGGGGAGAAGAGACCCAGTACTTC
NA	TRBD2	TRBV7-9	TRBJ2-2	CASSLALREDTGELFF	TGTGCCAGCAGCTTAGCGCTGCGGGAGGACACCGGGGAGCTGTTTTTT
NA	TRBD2	TRBV18	TRBJ2-7	CASSPGGKDGEQYF	TGTGCCAGCTCACCGGGAGGGAAGGACGGGGAGCAGTACTTC
NA	TRBD1	TRBV7-9	TRBJ1-5	CASSQDRGSNQPQHF	TGTGCCAGCAGTCAGGACAGGGGGAGCAATCAGCCCCAGCATTTT
NA	NA	TRBV14	TRBJ2-1	CASSQAKGLLYNEQFF	TGTGCCAGCAGCCAAGCTAAGGGGCTCCTTTACAATGAGCAGTTCTTC
NA	NA	TRBV10-1	TRBJ1-2	CASSEKTTRRGLDYGYTF	TGCGCCAGCAGTGAGAAGACCACTAGAAGGGGACTGGACTATGGCTACACCTTC
NA	NA	TRBV15	TRBJ2-2	CATSRGGGGAGELFF	TGTGCCACCAGCAGAGGCGGGGGCGGGGCCGGGGAGCTGTTTTTT
few	TRBD1	TRBV4-3	TRBJ1-2	CASSLRGTDYGYTF	TGCGCCAGCAGCCTGCGAGGGACAGACTATGGCTACACCTTC
NA	NA	TRBV4-3	TRBJ1-6	CASSQDRAGISYNSPLHF	TGCGCCAGCAGCCAAGATCGGGCAGGGATCTCCTATAATTCACCCCTCCACTTT
NA	TRBD2	TRBV7-2	TRBJ2-1	CASSARGLAGGYISNEQFF	TGTGCCAGCAGCGCCCGTGGACTAGCGGGGGGCTATATCTCCAATGAGCAGTTCTTC
NA	NA	TRBV7-6	TRBJ2-3	CASSLGGGTGTDTQYF	TGTGCCAGCAGCTTAGGAGGAGGGACGGGCACAGATACGCAGTATTTT
once	NA	TRBV2	TRBJ2-5	CASTLSLRGQETQYF	TGTGCCAGCACCCTCTCCCTTCGGGGGCAAGAGACCCAGTACTTC
few	TRBD1	TRBV30	TRBJ1-5	CAWSEGQGGNQPQHF	TGTGCCTGGAGCGAGGGACAGGGAGGAAATCAGCCCCAGCATTTT
few	TRBD2	TRBV30	TRBJ2-1	CAWSGEAGGVYNEQFF	TGTGCCTGGAGTGGAGAAGCGGGAGGGGTTTACAATGAGCAGTTCTTC
few	NA	TRBV18	TRBJ2-5	CASSPLWGEETQYF	TGTGCCAGCTCACCACTTTGGGGCGAAGAGACCCAGTACTTC
many	TRBD1	TRBV4-2	TRBJ1-1	CASSPRQGTEAFF	TGTGCCAGCAGCCCAAGACAGGGGACTGAAGCTTTCTTT
once	NA	TRBV7-3	TRBJ2-2	CASGDIVVNTGELFF	TGTGCCAGCGGCGACATCGTGGTGAACACCGGGGAGCTGTTTTTT
NA	TRBD1	TRBV11-3	TRBJ1-6	CASSLVPGGNSPLHF	TGTGCCAGCAGCTTAGTCCCAGGGGGGAATTCACCCCTCCACTTT
NA	NA	TRBV7-9	TRBJ2-6	CSQAGQGNVLTF	TGTTCCCAGGCCGGGCAGGGGAACGTCCTGACTTTC
NA	NA	TRBV11-3	TRBJ1-1	CASSLGFRDTEAFF	TGTGCCAGCAGCTTAGGATTCAGGGACACTGAAGCTTTCTTT
NA	TRBD2	TRBV4-3	TRBJ2-3	CASSQDTLAGGDTQYF	TGCGCCAGCAGCCAAGATACACTAGCGGGAGGAGATACGCAGTATTTT
NA	NA	TRBV4-2	TRBJ2-7	CASSQGAGDKQYF	TGTGCCAGCAGCCAAGGGGCAGGGGATAAGCAGTACTTC
NA	NA	TRBV11-3	TRBJ1-1	CASSLVPYGGTEAFF	TGTGCCAGCAGCTTAGTGCCCTACGGGGGCACTGAAGCTTTCTTT
once	TRBD1	TRBV4-1	TRBJ1-3	CASSPRTGADTIYF	TGCGCCAGCAGCCCACGGACAGGGGCGGACACCATATATTTT
NA	NA	TRBV2	TRBJ2-1	CAGSDRINNEQFF	TGTGCCGGATCGGACAGAATAAACAATGAGCAGTTCTTC
NA	TRBD1	TRBV7-9	TRBJ2-7	CSSSQTGTGYYEQYF	TGTTCCAGCAGCCAAACCGGGACAGGGTACTACGAGCAGTACTTC
NA	NA	TRBV19	TRBJ1-2	CASSIRTDDYGYTF	TGTGCCAGTAGTATACGGACAGACGACTATGGCTACACCTTC
NA	NA	TRBV4-1	TRBJ1-2	CASSPTPGRSYGYTF	TGCGCCAGCAGCCCGACACCCGGTCGTAGCTATGGCTACACCTTC
NA	NA	TRBV4-3	TRBJ2-1	CASSPRAVEADNEQFF	TGCGCCAGCAGCCCCCGTGCAGTTGAGGCGGACAATGAGCAGTTCTTC